This T cell receptor (beta chain) was identified in a study of blood T cell repertoires in COVID-19. Background on the study: Italy, Spain and the United States were the sources of the convalescent and acute COVID-19 samples. PBMCs, B-cell-depleted T cells, or T cells were the source of the cDNA or gDNA that made up the material.

Germline V CDR1 and CDR2: SQVTM, ANQGSEA. The V end was cut by 6 bases, the J end by 0 bases, with 11 bases between. The CDR3 extends over 13 amino acids. Methods used by the authors: Amplification of reference gene primers was used by the study to estimate nucleated cell counts. Method: immunoSEQ multiplex PCR; TCRdb's copy keeps in-frame clones and lacks some. Clonal size and the V and J genes are those of that table, whereas D and trimming came from the DNA. The sample records 150,000 to 200,000 clones, roughly 86% being singletons. This TCR was sampled from a man between 18 and 35 years old with acute or convalescent COVID-19. The chain joins TRBV29-1 to TRBJ1-2, with D perhaps matching TRBD1 (6 bases). Sample: peripheral blood. The CDR3 is CSVDRVANYGYTF. CDR3 in DNA: TGCAGCGTGGACAGAGTAGCTAACTATGGCTACACCTTC.